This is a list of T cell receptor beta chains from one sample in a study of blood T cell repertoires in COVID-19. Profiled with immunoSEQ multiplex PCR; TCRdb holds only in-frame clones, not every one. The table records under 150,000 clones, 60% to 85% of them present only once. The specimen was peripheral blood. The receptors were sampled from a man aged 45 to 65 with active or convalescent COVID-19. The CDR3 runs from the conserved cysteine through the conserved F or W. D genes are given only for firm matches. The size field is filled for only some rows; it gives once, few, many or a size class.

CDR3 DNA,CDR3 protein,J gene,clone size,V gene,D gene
TGTGCCAGCAGTAGGGTGACTAGCGGGAGGACAGATACGCAGTATTTT,CASSRVTSGRTDTQYF,TRBJ2-3,-,TRBV27,TRBD2
TGTGCCAGAAGCGAAACAGGGTTAGGGTACACTGAAGCTTTCTTT,CARSETGLGYTEAFF,TRBJ1-1,few,TRBV5-3,-
TGTGCCAGCGGCATAGGGGGCCCCACAGATACGCAGTATTTT,CASGIGGPTDTQYF,TRBJ2-3,-,TRBV6-6,TRBD1
TGTGCCAGTAGTAGGGCGGGGGGAGGACAGCCCCAGCATTTT,CASSRAGGGQPQHF,TRBJ1-5,-,TRBV19,-
TGTGCCAGCAGTTCATCCGGGACCGGGGGGAACTATGGCTACACCTTC,CASSSSGTGGNYGYTF,TRBJ1-2,once,TRBV6-5,-
TGCGCCAGCAGTGAGGTGGGGGCCGGCCAAGGAAAACTGTTTTTT,CASSEVGAGQGKLFF,TRBJ1-4,-,TRBV10-2,-
TGTGCTAGTGGTTGGGGGGACAGGGCCACAGATACGCAGTATTTT,CASGWGDRATDTQYF,TRBJ2-3,-,TRBV12-5,TRBD1
TGTGCCAGTAGAGCCACAGGGGATAGCAATCAGCCCCAGCATTTT,CASRATGDSNQPQHF,TRBJ1-5,-,TRBV19,TRBD1
TGTGCCAGTGGTCCGGGGACAGGGATCCGCGAGCAGTACTTC,CASGPGTGIREQYF,TRBJ2-7,-,TRBV9,TRBD1
TGTGCCAGCAGCTTTTCCCCAAACACCGGGGAGCTGTTTTTT,CASSFSPNTGELFF,TRBJ2-2,once,TRBV7-2,-
TGTGCCAGCAGTTTGACAGCGACCGAAGCTTTCTTT,CASSLTATEAFF,TRBJ1-1,-,TRBV6-5,-
TGTGCCAGCATCCATACAGGGGACGTAAACTATGGCTACACCTTC,CASIHTGDVNYGYTF,TRBJ1-2,few,TRBV5-8,TRBD1
TGTGCCAGCAGCTTCTTAGCGGGAGATCAGTTTTTT,CASSFLAGDQFF,TRBJ2-2,-,TRBV7-9,TRBD2
TGTGCCAGCAGCCGCGGGACAGGGCAATACGAGCAGTACTTC,CASSRGTGQYEQYF,TRBJ2-7,-,TRBV5-8,TRBD1
TGCGCCAGCAGCTTGGAGATTAGCGGGAGGGAGGAGCAGTACTTC,CASSLEISGREEQYF,TRBJ2-7,once,TRBV5-1,TRBD2
TGCGCCAGCAGCTTGAGCCAACAGCGGACCGGGGAGCTGTTTTTT,CASSLSQQRTGELFF,TRBJ2-2,-,TRBV5-1,-
TGTGCCAGCAGTTTACAGATTCCCACCTACGAGCAGTACTTC,CASSLQIPTYEQYF,TRBJ2-7,-,TRBV27,-
TGTGCCACCCGCGGCGGAGGGGCAGATACGCAGTATTTT,CATRGGGADTQYF,TRBJ2-3,-,TRBV28,-
TGTGCCAGCAGCCCGACAGGGTCGAACACCGGGGAGCTGTTTTTT,CASSPTGSNTGELFF,TRBJ2-2,-,TRBV2,TRBD1
TGTGCCAGTAGCCCGGGACTAGAGCCCTACAATGAGCAGTTCTTC,CASSPGLEPYNEQFF,TRBJ2-1,-,TRBV19,TRBD2
TGTGCCAGCAGTCTCACCGGGGAACCTAATTCACCCCTCCACTTT,CASSLTGEPNSPLHF,TRBJ1-6,few,TRBV7-8,-
TGTGCCAGTAGCCCCGGGACAGGGGGCCTCACTGAAGCTTTCTTT,CASSPGTGGLTEAFF,TRBJ1-1,-,TRBV19,TRBD1
TGCGCCAGCAGTGAGTCGAGGACAGAAAATTCACCCCTCCACTTT,CASSESRTENSPLHF,TRBJ1-6,few,TRBV10-1,-
TGTGCCAGCAGGGCTGATGGCTCACCCCTCCACTTT,CASRADGSPLHF,TRBJ1-6,-,TRBV9,-
TGTGCCAGCAGATGGACTAGCGGGAGAGGGGCGGAGCTGTTTTTT,CASRWTSGRGAELFF,TRBJ2-2,-,TRBV6-5,TRBD2
TGTGCCAGCAGCCCGCAGAAGACAGATACGCAGTATTTT,CASSPQKTDTQYF,TRBJ2-3,-,TRBV7-6,-
TGTGCCAGCAGCCAAGATCTAGCGGGAGGGTCCAGAGAGCAGTACTTC,CASSQDLAGGSREQYF,TRBJ2-7,-,TRBV3-1/TRBV3-2,TRBD2
TGTGCCAGCAGCTTGCCCACATTACAAGGCTACACCTTC,CASSLPTLQGYTF,TRBJ1-2,-,TRBV5-4,-
TGTGCCAGCTCACTGGGACTAGCGGGAGCAAGAGATACGCAGTATTTT,CASSLGLAGARDTQYF,TRBJ2-3,-,TRBV18,TRBD2
TGCGCCAGCAGCCGGACAGGGGAGGGGGACGAGCAGTACTTC,CASSRTGEGDEQYF,TRBJ2-7,-,TRBV4-1,TRBD1
TGTGCCAGCAGCTTAGGGGACAGGGATTGGGAGACCCAGTACTTC,CASSLGDRDWETQYF,TRBJ2-5,-,TRBV11-2,TRBD1
TGCGCCAGCAGTTTCGGACAGGGAGAGACCGGGGAGCTGTTTTTT,CASSFGQGETGELFF,TRBJ2-2,-,TRBV5-1,TRBD1
TGTGCCATCAGTGAGGGCCTAGTGAGCGGGGAGCTGTTTTTT,CAISEGLVSGELFF,TRBJ2-2,-,TRBV10-3,-
TGTGCCAGCAGCTTGCCGGGACTAGCGGACAATGAGCAGTTCTTC,CASSLPGLADNEQFF,TRBJ2-1,-,TRBV5-6,TRBD2
TGCGCCAGCAGCTTGGTGACAGGAGGCGGCACCGGGGAGCTGTTTTTT,CASSLVTGGGTGELFF,TRBJ2-2,-,TRBV5-1,-
TGTGCCTGGAGTACCTCTGGGACTGCAGATACGCAGTATTTT,CAWSTSGTADTQYF,TRBJ2-3,-,TRBV30,-
TGTGCCAGCAGTCCTCCAGGGTCCAGAGGAGTCTACGAGCAGTACTTC,CASSPPGSRGVYEQYF,TRBJ2-7,-,TRBV6-6,-
TGTGCCAGCTGTCCCAGGGGCAAGGTGAATTCACCCCTCCACTTT,CASCPRGKVNSPLHF,TRBJ1-6,-,TRBV6-5,-
TGTGCCAGCAGCCCCACTAGCGGGACCTACAATGAGCAGTTCTTC,CASSPTSGTYNEQFF,TRBJ2-1,-,TRBV5-4,TRBD2
TGTGCCAGCAGCTCAACAGGGGGTCATGAAAAACTGTTTTTT,CASSSTGGHEKLFF,TRBJ1-4,-,TRBV7-2,TRBD1
TGTGCCAGCAGCCCCGAGGGCGTCCTCACCGGCACAGATACGCAGTATTTT,CASSPEGVLTGTDTQYF,TRBJ2-3,-,TRBV9,-
TGTGCCAGCAGCTTGGAGCTAGCGGCATACAATGAGCAGTTCTTC,CASSLELAAYNEQFF,TRBJ2-1,few,TRBV7-8,TRBD2
TGTGCCAGCAGCTTAGGTGTAGCGGCTGAGGAGCAGTTCTTC,CASSLGVAAEEQFF,TRBJ2-1,-,TRBV7-3,-
TGTGCCGCCTGGACTAGCGGATTTCCCTACGAGCAGTACTTC,CAAWTSGFPYEQYF,TRBJ2-7,-,TRBV28,TRBD2
TGTGCCAGCAGAGCTAGCGGGAGCCCGCGGTACAATGAGCAGTTCTTC,CASRASGSPRYNEQFF,TRBJ2-1,-,TRBV28,TRBD2
TGTGCCAGCAGCCCCCAGGGAGGGAACTCTGGGGCCAACGTCCTGACTTTC,CASSPQGGNSGANVLTF,TRBJ2-6,once,TRBV7-3,TRBD2
TGTGCCAGCAGCCCCGGTAGGTTAGGAGGCAATGAGCAGTTCTTC,CASSPGRLGGNEQFF,TRBJ2-1,-,TRBV27,-
TGTGCCAGCAGTTCCCTATCGGCCCTAGCGACTAGCACAGATACGCAGTATTTT,CASSSLSALATSTDTQYF,TRBJ2-3,-,TRBV27,-
TGTGCCAGCAGCTTAGGGACAGGGTTAGATACGCAGTATTTT,CASSLGTGLDTQYF,TRBJ2-3,-,TRBV7-8,TRBD1